This entry is about one T cell receptor beta chain. Its cognate antigen is unknown. The data were taken from a study of post-analysis software for immune sequencing data. Study-level information: Relapsing-remitting, secondary progressive and progressive-relapsing forms made up the multiple sclerosis disease courses.

Regarding the study as a whole: Analysis by F measure revealed that same-batch samples clustered strongly together. Significantly lower normalized Chao1 diversity was seen in multiple sclerosis patients than in controls. Comparison of patients with controls showed five TRBV segments more frequent in patients, TRBV5-6, TRBV5-1 and TRBV20-1 among them.

V was trimmed by 3 bases and J by 2 bases, leaving 15 bases between them. Germline assignment: CDR1 SGHKS and CDR2 YYEKEE (reference sequence). CDR3 length equals 15 residues. Prepared libraries of TCR beta cDNA carried unique molecular identifiers. T cells numbering roughly 0.95 to 11 million gave rise to 450,000 to 550,000 cDNA molecules. TCRdb used MiXCR to reprocess the PCR reads, holding one entry per CDR3 protein. The repertoire holds about 680,000 distinct CDR3 sequences, with roughly three fifths as singletons. The sequenced sample consisted of blood. This receptor was obtained from a girl aged 2-10 years with multiple sclerosis. The rearrangement links TRBV5-5 to TRBJ2-7, with a possible D match to TRBD2 (6 bases). The CDR3, as DNA: TGTGCCAGCAGCTCCTTAGCGGAGGAAACCTACGAGCAGTACTTC. Its protein product is CASSSLAEETYEQYF.